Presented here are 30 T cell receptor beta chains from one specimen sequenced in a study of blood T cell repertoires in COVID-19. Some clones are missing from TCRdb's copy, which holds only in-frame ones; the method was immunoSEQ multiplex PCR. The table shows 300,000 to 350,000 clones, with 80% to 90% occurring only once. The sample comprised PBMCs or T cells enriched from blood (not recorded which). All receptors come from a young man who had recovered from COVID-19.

CDR3 coding DNA: TGTGCCAGCAGCCGACAGGGGACCGAGCAGTACTTC. Its protein is CASSRQGTEQYF. This chain uses TRBV12-3 or TRBV12-4 with TRBJ2-7; 8 nucleotides align to TRBD1. The CDR3 is 12 residues long. The J segment lost 6 bases and the V segment lost 6 bases, leaving 4 bases of the junction unmatched.

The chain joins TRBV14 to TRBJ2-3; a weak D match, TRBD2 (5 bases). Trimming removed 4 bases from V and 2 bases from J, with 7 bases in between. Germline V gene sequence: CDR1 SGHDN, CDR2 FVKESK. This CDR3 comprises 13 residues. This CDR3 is CASSPGLTDTQYF. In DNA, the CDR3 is TGTGCCAGCAGCCCTGGACTCACAGATACGCAGTATTTT.

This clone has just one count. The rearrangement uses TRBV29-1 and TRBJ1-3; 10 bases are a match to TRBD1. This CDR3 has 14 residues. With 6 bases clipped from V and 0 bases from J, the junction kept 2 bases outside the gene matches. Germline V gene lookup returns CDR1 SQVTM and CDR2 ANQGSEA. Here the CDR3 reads CSVGDRGSGNTIYF. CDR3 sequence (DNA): TGCAGCGTGGGGGACAGGGGCTCTGGAAACACCATATATTTT. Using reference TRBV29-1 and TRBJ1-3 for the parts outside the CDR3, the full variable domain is SAVISQKPSRDICQRGTSLTIQCQVDSQVTMMFWYRQQPGQSLTLIATANQGSEATYESGFVIDKFPISRPNLTFSTLTVSNMSPEDSSIYLCSVGDRGSGNTIYFGEGSWLTVV.

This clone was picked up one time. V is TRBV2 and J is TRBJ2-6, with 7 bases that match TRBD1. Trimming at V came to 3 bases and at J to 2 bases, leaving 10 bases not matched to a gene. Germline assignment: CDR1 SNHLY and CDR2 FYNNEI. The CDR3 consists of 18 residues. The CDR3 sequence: CASSEGRGWWAGANVLTF. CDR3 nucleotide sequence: TGTGCCAGCAGTGAGGGCAGGGGGTGGTGGGCTGGGGCCAACGTCCTGACTTTC.

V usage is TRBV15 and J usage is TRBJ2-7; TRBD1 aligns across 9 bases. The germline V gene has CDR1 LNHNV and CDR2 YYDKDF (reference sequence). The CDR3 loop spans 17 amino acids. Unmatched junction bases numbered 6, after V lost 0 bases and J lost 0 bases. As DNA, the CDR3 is TGTGCCACCAGCAGAGATCTTGGGACAGGGAACTCCTACGAGCAGTACTTC. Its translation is CATSRDLGTGNSYEQYF.

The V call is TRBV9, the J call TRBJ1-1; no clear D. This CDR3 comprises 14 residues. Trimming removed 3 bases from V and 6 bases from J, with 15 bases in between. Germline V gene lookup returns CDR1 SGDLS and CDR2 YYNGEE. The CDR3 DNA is TGTGCCAGCAGCGCCTTACTTCTAGCCCCTGAAGCTTTCTTT. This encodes CASSALLLAPEAFF.

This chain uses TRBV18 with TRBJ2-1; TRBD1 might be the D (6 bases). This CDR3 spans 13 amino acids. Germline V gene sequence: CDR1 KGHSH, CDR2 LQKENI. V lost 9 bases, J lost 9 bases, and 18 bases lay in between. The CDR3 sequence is CASFTGRSIEQFF. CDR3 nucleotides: TGTGCCAGTTTCACAGGGAGATCAATTGAGCAGTTCTTC.

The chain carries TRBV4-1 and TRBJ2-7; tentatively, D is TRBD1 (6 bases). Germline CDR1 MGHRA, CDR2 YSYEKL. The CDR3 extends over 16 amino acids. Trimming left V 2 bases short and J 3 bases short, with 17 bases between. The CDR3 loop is CASSQQTGPQGYEQYF. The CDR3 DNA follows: TGCGCCAGCAGCCAACAGACAGGTCCCCAAGGCTACGAGCAGTACTTC.

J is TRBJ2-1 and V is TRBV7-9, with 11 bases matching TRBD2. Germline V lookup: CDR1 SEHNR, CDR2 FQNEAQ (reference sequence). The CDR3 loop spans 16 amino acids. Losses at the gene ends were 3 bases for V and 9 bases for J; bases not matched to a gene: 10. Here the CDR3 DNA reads TGTGCCAGCAGCTTCTGGGGTCTAGCGGGGGGCCTTGAGCAGTTCTTC. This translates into CASSFWGLAGGLEQFF.

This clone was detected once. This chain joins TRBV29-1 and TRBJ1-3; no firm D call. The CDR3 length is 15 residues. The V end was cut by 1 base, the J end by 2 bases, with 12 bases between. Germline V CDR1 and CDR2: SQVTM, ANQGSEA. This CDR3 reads CSVEVGRTTGNTIYF. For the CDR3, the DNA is TGCAGCGTTGAAGTTGGCAGGACTACTGGAAACACCATATATTTT.

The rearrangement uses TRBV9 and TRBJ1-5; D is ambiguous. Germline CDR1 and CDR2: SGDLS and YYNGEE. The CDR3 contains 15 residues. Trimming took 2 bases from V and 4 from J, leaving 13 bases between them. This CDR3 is CASSVGLTKNQPQHF. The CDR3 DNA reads TGTGCCAGCAGCGTTGGCCTTACCAAAAATCAGCCCCAGCATTTT.

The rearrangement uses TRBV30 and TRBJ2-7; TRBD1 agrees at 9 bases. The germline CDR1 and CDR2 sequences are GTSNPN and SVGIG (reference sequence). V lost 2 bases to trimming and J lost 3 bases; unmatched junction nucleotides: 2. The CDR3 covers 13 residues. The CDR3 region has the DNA TGTGCCTGGAGTCCGGACAGGGGCTACGAGCAGTACTTC. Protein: CAWSPDRGYEQYF.

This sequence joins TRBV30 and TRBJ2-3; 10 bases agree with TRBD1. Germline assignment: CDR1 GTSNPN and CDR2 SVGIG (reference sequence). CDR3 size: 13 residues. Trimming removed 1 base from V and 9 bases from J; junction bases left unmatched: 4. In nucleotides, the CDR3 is TGTGCCTGGAGTGAGACAGGGGGCACGACGCAGTATTTT. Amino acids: CAWSETGGTTQYF.

CDR3 nucleotide sequence: TGCGCCAGCAGCCAAGATCCTCCCCGCGGTATTACTAATGAAAAACTGTTTTTT. It yields the protein CASSQDPPRGITNEKLFF. The J gene is TRBJ1-4, the V gene TRBV4-1, with no clear D. Germline CDR1 MGHRA, CDR2 YSYEKL. Trimming removed 0 bases from V and 2 bases from J, with 16 bases in between. This CDR3 is 18 amino acids long.

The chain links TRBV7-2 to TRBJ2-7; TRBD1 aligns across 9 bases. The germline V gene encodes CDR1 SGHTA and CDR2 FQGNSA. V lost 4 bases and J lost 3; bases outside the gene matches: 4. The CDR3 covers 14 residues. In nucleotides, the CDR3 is TGTGCCAGCAGCTGGGGGACAGGGATCTACGAGCAGTACTTC. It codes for CASSWGTGIYEQYF.

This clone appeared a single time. The CDR3 nucleotides are TGTGCCAGCCTCGACAGGCTGAATGAGCAGTTCTTC. As protein: CASLDRLNEQFF. This sequence joins TRBV25-1 and TRBJ2-1; possibly TRBD1 for D (6 bases). This CDR3 contains 12 residues. With 8 bases removed from V and 7 bases from J, the gap between germline ends came to 12 bases. CDR1 is MGHDK, CDR2 SYGVNS, per germline.

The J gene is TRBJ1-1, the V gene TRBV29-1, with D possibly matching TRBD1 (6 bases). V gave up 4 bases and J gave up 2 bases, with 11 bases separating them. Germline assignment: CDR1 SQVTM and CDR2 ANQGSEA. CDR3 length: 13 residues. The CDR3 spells CSVGGRGNTEAFF. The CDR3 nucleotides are TGCAGCGTTGGGGGCAGGGGTAACACTGAAGCTTTCTTT.

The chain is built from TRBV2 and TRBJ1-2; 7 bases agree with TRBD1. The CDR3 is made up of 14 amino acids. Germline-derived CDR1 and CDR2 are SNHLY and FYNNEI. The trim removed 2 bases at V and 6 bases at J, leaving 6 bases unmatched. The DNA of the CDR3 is TGTGCCAGCAGTGAATTTGGGCAGGGGGATGGCTACACCTTC. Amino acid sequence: CASSEFGQGDGYTF.

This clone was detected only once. CDR3 in DNA: TGCGCCAGCAGCTTGGGGGGACAGAACGACTATGGCTACACCTTC. Protein: CASSLGGQNDYGYTF. The chain combines TRBV5-1 with TRBJ1-2; TRBD1 matches at 7 bases. From germline, CDR1 is SGHRS and CDR2 YFSETQ. The CDR3 is 15 amino acids. Trimming cost V 0 bases and J 3 bases; bases outside gene matches: 5.

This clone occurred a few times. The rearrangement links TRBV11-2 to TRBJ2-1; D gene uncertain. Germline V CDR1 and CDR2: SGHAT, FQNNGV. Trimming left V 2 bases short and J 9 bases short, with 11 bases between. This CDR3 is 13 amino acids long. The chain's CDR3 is CASSLQLGGEQFF. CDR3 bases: TGTGCCAGCAGCTTACAGCTAGGTGGTGAGCAGTTCTTC.

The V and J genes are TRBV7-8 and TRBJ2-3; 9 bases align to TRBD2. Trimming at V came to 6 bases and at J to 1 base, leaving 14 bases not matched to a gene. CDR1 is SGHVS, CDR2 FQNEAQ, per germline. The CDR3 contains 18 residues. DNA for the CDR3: TGTGCCAGCAGTAATGTAGCGGGGGATCAAAAGCGCACAGATACGCAGTATTTT. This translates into CASSNVAGDQKRTDTQYF.

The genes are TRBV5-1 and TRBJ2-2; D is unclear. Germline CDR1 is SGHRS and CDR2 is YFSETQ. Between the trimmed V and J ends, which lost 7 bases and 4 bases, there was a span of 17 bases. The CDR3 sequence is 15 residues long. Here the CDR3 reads CASGKSATGTGELFF. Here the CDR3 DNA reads TGCGCCAGCGGAAAATCCGCGACTGGCACCGGGGAGCTGTTTTTT.

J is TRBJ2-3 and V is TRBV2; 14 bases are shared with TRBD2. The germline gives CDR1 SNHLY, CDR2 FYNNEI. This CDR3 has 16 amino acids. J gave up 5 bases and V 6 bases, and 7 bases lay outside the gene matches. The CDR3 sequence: CASRVGLAGGGDTQYF. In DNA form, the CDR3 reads TGTGCCAGCAGGGTCGGACTAGCGGGGGGCGGAGATACGCAGTATTTT.

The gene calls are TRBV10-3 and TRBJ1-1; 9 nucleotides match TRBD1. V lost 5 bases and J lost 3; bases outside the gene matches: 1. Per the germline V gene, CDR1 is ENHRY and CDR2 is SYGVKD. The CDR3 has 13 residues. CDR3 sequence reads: CAISTGGDTEAFF. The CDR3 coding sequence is TGTGCCATCAGTACAGGGGGCGACACTGAAGCTTTCTTT.

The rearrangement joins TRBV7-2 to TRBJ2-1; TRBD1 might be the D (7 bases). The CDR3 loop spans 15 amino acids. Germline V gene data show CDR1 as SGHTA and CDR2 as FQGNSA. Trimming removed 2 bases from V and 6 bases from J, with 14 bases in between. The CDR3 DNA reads TGTGCCAGCAGCTTAAAGGCAGGGGGGTTCAATGAGCAGTTCTTC. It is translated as CASSLKAGGFNEQFF.

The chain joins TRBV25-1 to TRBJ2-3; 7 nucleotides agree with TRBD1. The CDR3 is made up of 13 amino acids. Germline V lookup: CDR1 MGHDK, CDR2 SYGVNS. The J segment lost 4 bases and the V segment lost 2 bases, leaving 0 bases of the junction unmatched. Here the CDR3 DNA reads TGTGCCAGCAGTGAACAGGGGGCAGATACGCAGTATTTT. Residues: CASSEQGADTQYF. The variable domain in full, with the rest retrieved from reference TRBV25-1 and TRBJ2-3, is EADIYQTPRYLVIGTGKKITLECSQTMGHDKMYWYQQDPGMELHLIHYSYGVNSTEKGDLSSESTVSRIRTEHFPLTLESARPSHTSQYLCASSEQGADTQYFGPGTRLTVL.

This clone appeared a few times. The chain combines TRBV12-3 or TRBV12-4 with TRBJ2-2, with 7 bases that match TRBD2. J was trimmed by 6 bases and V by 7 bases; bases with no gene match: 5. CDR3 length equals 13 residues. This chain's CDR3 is CASTSGRAGELFF. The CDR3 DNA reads TGTGCCAGCACCTCAGGGAGGGCCGGGGAGCTGTTTTTT.

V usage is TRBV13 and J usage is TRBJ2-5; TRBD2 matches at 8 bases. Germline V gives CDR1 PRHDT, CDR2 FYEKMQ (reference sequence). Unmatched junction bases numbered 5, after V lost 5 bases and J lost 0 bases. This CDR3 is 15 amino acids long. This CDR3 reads CASSPRGGDQETQYF. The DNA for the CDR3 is TGTGCCAGCAGCCCCCGGGGGGGGGACCAAGAGACCCAGTACTTC. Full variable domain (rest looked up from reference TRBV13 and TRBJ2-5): AAGVIQSPRHLIKEKRETATLKCYPIPRHDTVYWYQQGPGQDPQFLISFYEKMQSDKGSIPDRFSAQQFSDYHSELNMSSLELGDSALYFCASSPRGGDQETQYFGPGTRLLVL.

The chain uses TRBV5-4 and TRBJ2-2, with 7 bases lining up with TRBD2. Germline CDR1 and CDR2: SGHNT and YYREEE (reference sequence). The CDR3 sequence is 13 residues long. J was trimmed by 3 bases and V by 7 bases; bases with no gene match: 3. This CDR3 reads CASRTSDTGELFF. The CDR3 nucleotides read TGTGCCAGCCGTACTAGCGACACCGGGGAGCTGTTTTTT.

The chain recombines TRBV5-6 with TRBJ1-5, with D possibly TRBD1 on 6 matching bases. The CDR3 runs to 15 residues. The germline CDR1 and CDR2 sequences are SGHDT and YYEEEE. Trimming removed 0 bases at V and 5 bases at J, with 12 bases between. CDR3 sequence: CASSLGVQGDQPQHF. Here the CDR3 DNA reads TGTGCCAGCAGCTTGGGTGTACAGGGAGATCAGCCCCAGCATTTT.